The source of this TCR beta chain is a study of OX40 agonist ivuxolimab in advanced cancers. Overall study: At roughly 80% male, the cohort had a mean age of 60 years, ranging from about 23 to 80.

The CDR3 totals 14 residues. The V gene lost 5 bases and the J gene lost 5 bases, with 14 bases spanning the gap. Germline CDR1 is SGHTA and CDR2 is FQGTGA. Study-level points and caveats: CD8+ T cells (on average) carried more expanded clones than CD4+ T cells. Patients with a partial response at 0.1-3.0 mg/kg had among the lowest clonal expansion.

In regard to this clone: The antigen is undetermined.

Only in-frame clones appear in the TCRdb table, and some are missing; sequencing was by immunoSEQ multiplex PCR. Of approximately 44,000 clones listed, 85% to 95% are singletons. The source material was CD4+ or CD8+ T cells sorted from blood, sampled in a trial of the OX40 agonist ivuxolimab. This sequence was found in an adult with an advanced solid tumor such as melanoma, head and neck, liver or kidney cancer. The genes are TRBV7-3 and TRBJ2-3, with D perhaps given as TRBD1 or TRBD2 (6 bases each). CDR3 amino acids: CASSIGGPGDTQYF. The CDR3 bases are TGTGCCAGCAGCATTGGGGGGCCGGGAGATACGCAGTATTTT.